The table lists the clone carrying this TCR beta chain with a few counts. The antigen is undetermined. Trimming cost V 4 bases and J 0 bases, with 6 bases left between them. This CDR3 comprises 13 residues. CDR1 is SNHLY and CDR2 is FYNNEI in the germline V gene. This sample was included in a study of CD8 T cells in ankylosing spondylitis. Using quantitative 5'-RACE with molecular barcodes, the authors made TCR beta libraries. TCRdb re-analysed the 5' RACE reads in MiXCR, keeping a single row per CDR3 protein. The sample includes around 440,000 distinct CDR3 sequences, approximately 17% seen only once; the top ten take approximately 1%. Regarding the study as a whole: As for the disease-linked clones, they showed a CD8+ phenotype and occurred at relatively low frequencies in peripheral blood. Before this, some motif variants had been reported in reactive arthritis synovial fluid and blood. The authors reported significant enrichment of disease-linked clones in matched ankylosing spondylitis synovial fluid. Seemingly characteristic of ankylosing spondylitis blood was a TCR beta motif consisting of 7 or 8 highly homologous variants.

V gene TRBV2 combines with J gene TRBJ1-1; D is unclear. Sequencing was performed on blood, either unsorted or a sorted T cell fraction (not recorded which). The source of this sequence is a male donor with ankylosing spondylitis. The DNA for the CDR3 is TGTGCCAGCAGTGCAGCCATGAACACTGAAGCTTTCTTT. Residues: CASSAAMNTEAFF.